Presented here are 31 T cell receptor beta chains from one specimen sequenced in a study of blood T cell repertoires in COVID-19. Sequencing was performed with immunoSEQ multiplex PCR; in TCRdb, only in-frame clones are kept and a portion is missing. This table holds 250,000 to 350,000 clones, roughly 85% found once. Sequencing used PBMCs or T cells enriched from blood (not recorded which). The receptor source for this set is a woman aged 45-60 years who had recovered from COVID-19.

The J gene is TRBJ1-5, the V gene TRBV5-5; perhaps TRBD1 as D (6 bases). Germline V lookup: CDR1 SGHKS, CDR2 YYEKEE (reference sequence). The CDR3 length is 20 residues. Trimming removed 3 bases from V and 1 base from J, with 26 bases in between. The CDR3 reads CASSSDYRAGSYRSNQPQHF. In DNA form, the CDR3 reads TGTGCCAGCAGCTCAGACTACAGGGCCGGAAGCTACCGCAGCAATCAGCCCCAGCATTTT.

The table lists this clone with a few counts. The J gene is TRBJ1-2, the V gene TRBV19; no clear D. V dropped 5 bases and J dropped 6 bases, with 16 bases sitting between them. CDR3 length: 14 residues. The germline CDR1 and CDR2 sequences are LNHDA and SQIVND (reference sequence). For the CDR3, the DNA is TGTGCCAGTAGTTCCGGGGAGGATTGGCATGGCTACACCTTC. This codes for CASSSGEDWHGYTF.

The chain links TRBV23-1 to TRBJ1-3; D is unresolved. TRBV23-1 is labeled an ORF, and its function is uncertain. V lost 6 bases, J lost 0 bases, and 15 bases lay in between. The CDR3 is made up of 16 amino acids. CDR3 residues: CASREGSTNSGNTIYF. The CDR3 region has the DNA TGCGCCAGCAGGGAAGGGAGCACCAACTCTGGAAACACCATATATTTT.

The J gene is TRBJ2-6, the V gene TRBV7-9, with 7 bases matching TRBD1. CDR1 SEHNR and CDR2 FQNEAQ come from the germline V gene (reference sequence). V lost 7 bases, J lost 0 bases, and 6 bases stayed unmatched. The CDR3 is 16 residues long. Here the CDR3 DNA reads TGTGCCAGCATTCCCAGGGGGAACTCTGGGGCCAACGTCCTGACTTTC. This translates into CASIPRGNSGANVLTF.

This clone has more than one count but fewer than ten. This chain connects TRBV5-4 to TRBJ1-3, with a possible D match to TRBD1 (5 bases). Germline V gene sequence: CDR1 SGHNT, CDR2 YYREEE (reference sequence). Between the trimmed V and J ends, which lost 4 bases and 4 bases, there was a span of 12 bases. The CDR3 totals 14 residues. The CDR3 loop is CASSTTEQGNTIYF. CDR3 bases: TGTGCCAGCAGCACGACAGAGCAAGGAAACACCATATATTTT.

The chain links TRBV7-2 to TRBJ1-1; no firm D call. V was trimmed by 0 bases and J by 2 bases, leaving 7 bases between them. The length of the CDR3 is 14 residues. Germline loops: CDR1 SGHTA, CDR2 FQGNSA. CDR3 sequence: CASSLAHLNTEAFF. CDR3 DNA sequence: TGTGCCAGCAGCTTAGCCCACTTAAACACTGAAGCTTTCTTT.

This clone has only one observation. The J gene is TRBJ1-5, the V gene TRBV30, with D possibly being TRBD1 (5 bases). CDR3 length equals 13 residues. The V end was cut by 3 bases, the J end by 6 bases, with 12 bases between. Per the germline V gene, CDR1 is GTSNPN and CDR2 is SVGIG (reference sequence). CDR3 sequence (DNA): TGTGCCTGGAGATCAGGGCCCGCTCAGCCCCAGCATTTT. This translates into CAWRSGPAQPQHF.

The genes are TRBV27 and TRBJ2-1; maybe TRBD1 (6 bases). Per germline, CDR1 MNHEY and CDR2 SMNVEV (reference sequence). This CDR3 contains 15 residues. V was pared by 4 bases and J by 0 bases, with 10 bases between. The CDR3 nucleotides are TGTGCCAGCAGTTCAACAGGGAGCTCCTACAATGAGCAGTTCTTC. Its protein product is CASSSTGSSYNEQFF.

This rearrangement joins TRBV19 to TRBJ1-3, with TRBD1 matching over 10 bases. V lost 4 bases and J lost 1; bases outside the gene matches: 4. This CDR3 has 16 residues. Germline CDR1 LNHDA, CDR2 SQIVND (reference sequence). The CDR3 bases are TGTGCCAGTAGTACCGACAGGGGGCGTTCTGGAAACACCATATATTTT. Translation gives CASSTDRGRSGNTIYF.

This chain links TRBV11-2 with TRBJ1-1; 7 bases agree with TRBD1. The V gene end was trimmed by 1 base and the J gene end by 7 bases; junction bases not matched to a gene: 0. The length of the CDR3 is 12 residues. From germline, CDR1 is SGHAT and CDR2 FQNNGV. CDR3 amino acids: CASSLGQGEAFF. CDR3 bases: TGTGCCAGCAGCTTAGGACAGGGTGAAGCTTTCTTT.

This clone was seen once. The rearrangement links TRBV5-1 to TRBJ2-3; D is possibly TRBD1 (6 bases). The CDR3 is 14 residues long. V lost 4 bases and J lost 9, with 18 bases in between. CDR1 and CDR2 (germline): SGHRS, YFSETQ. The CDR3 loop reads CASSRTAGEQTQYF. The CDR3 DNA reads TGCGCCAGCAGCAGGACCGCAGGGGAGCAAACGCAGTATTTT.

The CDR3 here is CASSPGVRSDTQYF. As DNA, the CDR3 is TGTGCCAGCTCACCCGGGGTCCGCTCAGATACGCAGTATTTT. J is TRBJ2-3 and V is TRBV18; maybe TRBD2 (5 bases). V was trimmed by 3 bases and J by 4 bases, leaving 11 bases between them. Per the germline V gene, CDR1 is KGHSH and CDR2 is LQKENI. The CDR3 extends over 14 amino acids.

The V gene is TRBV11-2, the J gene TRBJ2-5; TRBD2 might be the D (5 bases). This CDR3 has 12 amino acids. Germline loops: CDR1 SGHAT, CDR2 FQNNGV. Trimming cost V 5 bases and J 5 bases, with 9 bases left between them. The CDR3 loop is CASSPTGETQYF. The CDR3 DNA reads TGTGCCAGCAGCCCGACGGGGGAGACCCAGTACTTC.

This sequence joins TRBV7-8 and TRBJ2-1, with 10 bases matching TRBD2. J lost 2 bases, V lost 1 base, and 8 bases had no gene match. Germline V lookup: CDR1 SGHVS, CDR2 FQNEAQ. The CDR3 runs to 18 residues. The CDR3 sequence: CASSLVSRTSGAYNEQFF. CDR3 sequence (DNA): TGTGCCAGCAGCTTAGTGTCCAGGACTAGCGGTGCCTACAATGAGCAGTTCTTC.

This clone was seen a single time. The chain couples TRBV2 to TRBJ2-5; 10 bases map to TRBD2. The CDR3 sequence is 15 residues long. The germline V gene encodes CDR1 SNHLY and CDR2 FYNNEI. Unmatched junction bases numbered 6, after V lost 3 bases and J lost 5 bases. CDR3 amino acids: CASSELAGAFETQYF. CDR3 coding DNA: TGTGCCAGCAGTGAGCTAGCGGGGGCCTTCGAGACCCAGTACTTC.

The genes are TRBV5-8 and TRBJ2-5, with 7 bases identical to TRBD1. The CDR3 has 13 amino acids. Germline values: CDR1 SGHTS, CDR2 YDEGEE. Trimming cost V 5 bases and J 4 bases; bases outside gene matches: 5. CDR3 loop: CASRPRGRETQYF. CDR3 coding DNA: TGTGCCAGCAGGCCGAGGGGGCGAGAGACCCAGTACTTC. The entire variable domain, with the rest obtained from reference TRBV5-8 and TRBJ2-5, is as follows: EAGVTQSPTHLIKTRGQQATLRCSPISGHTSVYWYQQALGLGLQFLLWYDEGEERNRGNFPPRFSGRQFPNYSSELNVNALELEDSALYLCASRPRGRETQYFGPGTRLLVL.

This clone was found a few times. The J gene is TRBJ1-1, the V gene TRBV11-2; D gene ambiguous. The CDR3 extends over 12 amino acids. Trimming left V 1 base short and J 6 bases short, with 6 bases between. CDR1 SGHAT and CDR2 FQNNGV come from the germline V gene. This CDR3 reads CASSLGQSEAFF. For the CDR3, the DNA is TGTGCCAGCAGCTTAGGGCAGTCTGAAGCTTTCTTT.

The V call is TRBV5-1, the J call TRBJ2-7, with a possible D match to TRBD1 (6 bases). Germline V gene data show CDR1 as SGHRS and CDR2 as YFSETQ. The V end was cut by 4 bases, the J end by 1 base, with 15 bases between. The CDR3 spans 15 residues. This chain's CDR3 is CASSPAAGASYEQYF. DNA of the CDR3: TGCGCCAGCAGCCCGGCCGCAGGGGCGTCCTACGAGCAGTACTTC.

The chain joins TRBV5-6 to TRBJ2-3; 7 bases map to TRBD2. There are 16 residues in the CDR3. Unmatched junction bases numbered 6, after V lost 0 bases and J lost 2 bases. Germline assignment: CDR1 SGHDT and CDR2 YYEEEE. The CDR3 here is CASSLADGLVTDTQYF. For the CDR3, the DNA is TGTGCCAGCAGCTTGGCCGACGGACTAGTCACAGATACGCAGTATTTT.

For the CDR3, the DNA is TGTGCCAGCAGACTTCAGGGGGCTTATGGCTACACCTTC. Protein sequence: CASRLQGAYGYTF. The V and J genes are TRBV28 and TRBJ1-2, with 8 bases matching TRBD1. The V gene end was trimmed by 6 bases and the J gene end by 5 bases; junction bases not matched to a gene: 5. The CDR3 sequence is 13 residues long. CDR1 MDHEN and CDR2 SYDVKM come from the germline V gene.

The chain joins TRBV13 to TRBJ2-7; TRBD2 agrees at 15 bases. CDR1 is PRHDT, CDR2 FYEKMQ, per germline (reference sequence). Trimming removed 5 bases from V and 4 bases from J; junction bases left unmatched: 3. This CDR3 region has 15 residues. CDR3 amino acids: CASSRTSGGAYEQYF. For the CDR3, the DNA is TGTGCCAGCAGCCGGACTAGCGGGGGGGCTTACGAGCAGTACTTC.

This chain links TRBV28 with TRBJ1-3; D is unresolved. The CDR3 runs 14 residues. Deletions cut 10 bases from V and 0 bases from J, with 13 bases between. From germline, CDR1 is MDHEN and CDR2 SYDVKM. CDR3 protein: CATLTAPSGNTIYF. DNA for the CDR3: TGTGCCACCCTAACAGCACCCTCTGGAAACACCATATATTTT.

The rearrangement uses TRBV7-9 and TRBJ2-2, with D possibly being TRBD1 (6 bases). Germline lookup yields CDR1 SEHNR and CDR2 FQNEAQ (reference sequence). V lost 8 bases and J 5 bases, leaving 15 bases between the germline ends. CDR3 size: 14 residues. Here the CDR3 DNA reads TGTGCCAGCCCCCGACAGGAATGGACCGGGGAGCTGTTTTTT. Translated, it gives CASPRQEWTGELFF.

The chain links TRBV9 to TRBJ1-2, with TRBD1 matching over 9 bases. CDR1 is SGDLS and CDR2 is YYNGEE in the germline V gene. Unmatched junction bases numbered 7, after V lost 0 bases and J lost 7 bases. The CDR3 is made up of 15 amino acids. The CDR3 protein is CASSVAQGAQVGYTF. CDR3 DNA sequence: TGTGCCAGCAGCGTAGCACAGGGGGCGCAGGTTGGCTACACCTTC.

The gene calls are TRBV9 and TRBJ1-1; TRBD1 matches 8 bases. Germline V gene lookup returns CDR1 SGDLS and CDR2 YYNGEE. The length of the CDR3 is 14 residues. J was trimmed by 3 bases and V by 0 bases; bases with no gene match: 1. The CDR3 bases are TGTGCCAGCAGCGTAGCAGGGGGCCACACTGAAGCTTTCTTT. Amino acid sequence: CASSVAGGHTEAFF.

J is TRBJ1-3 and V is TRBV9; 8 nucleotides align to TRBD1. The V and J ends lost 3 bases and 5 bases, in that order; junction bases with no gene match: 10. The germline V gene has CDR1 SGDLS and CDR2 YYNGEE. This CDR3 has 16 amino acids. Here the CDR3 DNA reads TGTGCCAGCAGCGGGGGGTCGACAGGGGTTAGAAACACCATATATTTT. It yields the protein CASSGGSTGVRNTIYF. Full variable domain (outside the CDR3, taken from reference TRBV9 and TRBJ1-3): DSGVTQTPKHLITATGQRVTLRCSPRSGDLSVYWYQQSLDQGLQFLIQYYNGEERAKGNILERFSAQQFPDLHSELNLSSLELGDSALYFCASSGGSTGVRNTIYFGEGSWLTVV.

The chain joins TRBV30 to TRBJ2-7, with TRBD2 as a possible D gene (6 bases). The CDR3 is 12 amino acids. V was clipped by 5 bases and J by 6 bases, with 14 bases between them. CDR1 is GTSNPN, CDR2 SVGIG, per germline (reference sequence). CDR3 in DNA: TGTGCCTGGGGCGCGGGGTCCCGCGAGCAGTACTTC. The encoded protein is CAWGAGSREQYF.

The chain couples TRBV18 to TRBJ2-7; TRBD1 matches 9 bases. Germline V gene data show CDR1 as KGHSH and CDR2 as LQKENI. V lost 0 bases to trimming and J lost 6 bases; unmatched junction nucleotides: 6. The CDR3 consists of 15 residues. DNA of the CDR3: TGTGCCAGCTCACCACCGTGGGACAGGGTAAGCGAGCAGTACTTC. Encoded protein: CASSPPWDRVSEQYF.

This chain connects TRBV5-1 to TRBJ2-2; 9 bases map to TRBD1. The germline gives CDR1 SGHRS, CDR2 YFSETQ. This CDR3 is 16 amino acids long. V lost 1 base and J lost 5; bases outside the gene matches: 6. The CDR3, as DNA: TGCGCCAGCAGCTTGCTCGAACAGGGGGCAACCGGGGAGCTGTTTTTT. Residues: CASSLLEQGATGELFF.

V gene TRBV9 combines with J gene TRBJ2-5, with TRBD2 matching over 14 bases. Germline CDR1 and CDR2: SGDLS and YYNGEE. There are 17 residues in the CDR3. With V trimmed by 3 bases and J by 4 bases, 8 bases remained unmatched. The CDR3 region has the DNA TGTGCCAGCAGCGAGCCGGGACTAGCGGGAGTGGGAGAGACCCAGTACTTC. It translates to CASSEPGLAGVGETQYF.

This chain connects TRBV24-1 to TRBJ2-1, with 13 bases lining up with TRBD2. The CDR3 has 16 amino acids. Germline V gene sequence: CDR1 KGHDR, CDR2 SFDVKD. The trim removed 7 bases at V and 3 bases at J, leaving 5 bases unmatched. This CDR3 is CATSPGLAGSYNEQFF. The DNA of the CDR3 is TGTGCCACCAGCCCGGGACTAGCGGGGAGCTACAATGAGCAGTTCTTC.